This T cell receptor (beta chain) was captured in a study of T cell responses to AZD1222 COVID-19 vaccine. Turning to the study itself: Researchers grouped second doses given at about 4 or about 12 weeks into one pool. General study points: Repertoire sampling occurred only after the peak T cell response. Spike-specific TCR breadth and depth both grew after two AZD1222 doses. Donors were largely white British and mainly female; clonal diversity was possibly underestimated.

For this clone: Its antigen remains unidentified.

The CDR3 length is 17 residues. Trimming removed 5 bases from V and 7 bases from J, with 24 bases in between. From germline, CDR1 is SEHNR and CDR2 FQNEAQ (reference sequence). This table comes from immunoSEQ multiplex PCR, and its TCRdb copy is limited to in-frame clones, with some not included. Among approximately 140,000 clones, 85% to 95% were seen once, and the ten largest hold roughly 1.2%. Here the sequenced sample was peripheral blood, taken on day 0 of AZD1222 vaccination. The gene calls are TRBV7-9 and TRBJ1-3; D is ambiguous. The sequence came from an adult in good health. The CDR3 bases are TGTGCCAGCAGCCGTCCGGGCGGTTTAGGTGGTGGTAACACCATATATTTT. Protein sequence: CASSRPGGLGGGNTIYF.